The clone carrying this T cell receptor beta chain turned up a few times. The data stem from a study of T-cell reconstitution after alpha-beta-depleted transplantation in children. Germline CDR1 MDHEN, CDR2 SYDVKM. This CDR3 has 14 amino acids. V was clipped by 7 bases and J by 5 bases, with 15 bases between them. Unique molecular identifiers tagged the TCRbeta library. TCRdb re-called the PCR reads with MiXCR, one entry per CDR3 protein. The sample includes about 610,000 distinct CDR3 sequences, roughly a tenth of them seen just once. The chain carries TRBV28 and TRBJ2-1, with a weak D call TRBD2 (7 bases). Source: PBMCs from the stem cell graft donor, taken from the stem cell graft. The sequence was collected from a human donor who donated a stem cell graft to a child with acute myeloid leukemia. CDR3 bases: TGTGCCAGCACCCCGGGGGGCGGAAACAATGAGCAGTTCTTC. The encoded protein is CASTPGGGNNEQFF. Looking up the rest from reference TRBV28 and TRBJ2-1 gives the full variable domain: DVKVTQSSRYLVKRTGEKVFLECVQDMDHENMFWYRQDPGLGLRLIYFSYDVKMKEKGDIPEGYSVSREKKERFSLILESASTNQTSMYLCASTPGGGNNEQFFGPGTRLTVL.